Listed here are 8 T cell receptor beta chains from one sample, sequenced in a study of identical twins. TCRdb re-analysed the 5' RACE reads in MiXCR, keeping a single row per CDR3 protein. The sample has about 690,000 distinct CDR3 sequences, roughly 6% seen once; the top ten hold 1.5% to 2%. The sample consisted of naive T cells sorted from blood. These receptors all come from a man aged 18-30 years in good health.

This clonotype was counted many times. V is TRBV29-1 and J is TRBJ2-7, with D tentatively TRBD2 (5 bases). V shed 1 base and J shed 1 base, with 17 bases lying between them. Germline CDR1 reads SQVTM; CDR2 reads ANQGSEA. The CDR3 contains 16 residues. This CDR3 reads CSVEARRADGSYEQYF. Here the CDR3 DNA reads TGCAGCGTTGAAGCTCGGAGAGCGGACGGTTCCTACGAGCAGTACTTC.

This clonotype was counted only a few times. DNA of the CDR3: TGTGCCAGCAGCGAACTAGCGGGCGCATACAATGAGCAGTTCTTC. Amino acid sequence: CASSELAGAYNEQFF. The chain links TRBV11-2 to TRBJ2-1; 9 positions agree with TRBD2. The CDR3 is made up of 15 amino acids. The V gene end was trimmed by 5 bases and the J gene end by 4 bases; junction bases not matched to a gene: 6. Germline loops: CDR1 SGHAT, CDR2 FQNNGV.

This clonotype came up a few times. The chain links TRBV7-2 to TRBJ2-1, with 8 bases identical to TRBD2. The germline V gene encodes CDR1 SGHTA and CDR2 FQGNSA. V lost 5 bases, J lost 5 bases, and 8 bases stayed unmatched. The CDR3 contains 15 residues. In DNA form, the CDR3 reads TGTGCCAGCAGCGCTAGCGGGCCACATAACAATGAGCAGTTCTTC. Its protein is CASSASGPHNNEQFF.

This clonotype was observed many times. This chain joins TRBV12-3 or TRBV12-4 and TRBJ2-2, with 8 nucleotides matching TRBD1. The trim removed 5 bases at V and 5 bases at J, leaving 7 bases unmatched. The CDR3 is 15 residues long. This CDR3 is CASSLRQGRTGELFF. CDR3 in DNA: TGTGCCAGCAGTCTTCGACAGGGGAGAACCGGGGAGCTGTTTTTT.

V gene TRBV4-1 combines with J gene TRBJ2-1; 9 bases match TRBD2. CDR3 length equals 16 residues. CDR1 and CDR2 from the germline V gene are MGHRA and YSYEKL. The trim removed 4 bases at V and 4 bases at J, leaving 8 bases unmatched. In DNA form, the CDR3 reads TGCGCCAGCAGCCCCACGGCGGGACTAGCTTACAATGAGCAGTTCTTC. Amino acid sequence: CASSPTAGLAYNEQFF.

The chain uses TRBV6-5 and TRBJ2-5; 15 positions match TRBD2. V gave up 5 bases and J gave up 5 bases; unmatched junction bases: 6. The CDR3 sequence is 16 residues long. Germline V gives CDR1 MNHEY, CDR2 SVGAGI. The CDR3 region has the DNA TGTGCCAGCAGTACCGAGGGGACTAGCGGGAGGGAGACCCAGTACTTC. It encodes CASSTEGTSGRETQYF.

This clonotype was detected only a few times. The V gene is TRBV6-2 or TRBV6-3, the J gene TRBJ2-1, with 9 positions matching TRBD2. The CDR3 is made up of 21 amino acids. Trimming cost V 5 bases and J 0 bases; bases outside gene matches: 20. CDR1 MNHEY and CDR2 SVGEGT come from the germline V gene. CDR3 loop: CASSTPAYPGVSGSSYNEQFF. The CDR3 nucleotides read TGTGCCAGCAGTACACCAGCTTACCCCGGTGTTAGCGGGAGCTCCTACAATGAGCAGTTCTTC.

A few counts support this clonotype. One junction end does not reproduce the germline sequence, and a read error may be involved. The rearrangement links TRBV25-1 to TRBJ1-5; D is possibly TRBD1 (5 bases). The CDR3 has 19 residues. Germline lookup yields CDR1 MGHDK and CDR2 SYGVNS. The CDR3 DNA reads TGTGCCAGCAGTGGAATGGGAGTAAGGGGCAGCTATAGCGATCAGCCCCAGCATTTT. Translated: CASSGMGVRGSYSDQPQHF.